This entry describes one TCR beta chain. This sample is part of a study of blood T cell repertoires in COVID-19. Study-wide context: COVID-19 samples from acute and convalescent phases originated in the United States, Italy and Spain.

With 6 bases clipped from V and 6 bases from J, the junction kept 8 bases outside the gene matches. In germline, CDR1 is MNHEY, CDR2 SVGAGI. The CDR3 sequence is 15 residues long. Measured with immunoSEQ multiplex PCR; TCRdb has only the in-frame clones, and not every one. The table has more than 65,000 clones, 87% seen once. This chain connects TRBV6-5 to TRBJ1-4; 9 bases match TRBD1. The sample comprised peripheral blood. This clonotype was obtained from a woman between 50 and 59 years old with acute or convalescent COVID-19. CDR3 DNA: TGTGCCAGCAGGCTTAGGACAGGGGAGGATGAAAAACTGTTTTTT. Its protein product is CASRLRTGEDEKLFF.